The sequence of this TCR beta chain was determined in a study of T-cell reconstitution after alpha-beta-depleted transplantation in children. Unique molecular identifiers were incorporated when the TCRbeta library was constructed. TCRdb recomputed calls from the PCR reads with MiXCR, one row per CDR3 protein. Of 450,000 to 600,000 distinct CDR3 sequences in the sample, around 17% were seen once. This clonotype was detected only a few times. Germline assignment: CDR1 SGHRS and CDR2 YFSETQ. Trimming stripped 0 bases from V and 6 bases from J, with 7 bases between. The CDR3 covers 14 residues. This receptor was identified in a human donor who donated a stem cell graft to a child with acute lymphoblastic leukemia. The chain joins TRBV5-1 to TRBJ2-6, with D maybe TRBD1 (5 bases). This specimen consisted of PBMCs from the stem cell graft donor, obtained from the stem cell graft. For the CDR3, the DNA is TGCGCCAGCAGCTTGGAAGGGGCGGCCAACGTCCTGACTTTC. Translated, it gives CASSLEGAANVLTF.